The 10 T cell receptor beta chains below all came from one sample that was sequenced in a study of blood T cells in healthy people across ages. It was with a sample-barcoded 5' primer and a J-beta primer mix that a second PCR of roughly 6 to 11 cycles was run. TCRdb recomputed calls from the 5' RACE reads with MiXCR, one row per CDR3 protein. The sample has approximately 1,000,000 distinct CDR3 sequences, around two fifths seen once. Material for sequencing was blood. The receptors were sampled from a man aged 18-30 years in good health.

CDR3 in amino acids: CASSLGSHQETQFF. CDR3 DNA: TGTGCCAGCAGCTTAGGCTCACACCAAGAGACCCAGTTCTTC. The chain is built from TRBV7-2 and TRBJ2-5, with no clear D. Judging by the DNA end, TRBJ2-1 fits better; the J call may be wrong. The CDR3 spans 14 residues. CDR1 is SGHTA and CDR2 is FQGNSA in the germline V gene.

Remarks on this clonotype: With a much larger clone just one base away, this may be a read error. The chain combines TRBV29-1 with TRBJ2-3; TRBD1 matches 9 bases. The J call may be in error: the DNA end matches TRBJ1-5 better. Germline values: CDR1 SQVTM, CDR2 ANQGSEA. The CDR3 sequence is 14 residues long. CDR3 loop: CSVDGTGISDTQHF. DNA for the CDR3: TGCAGCGTCGACGGGACAGGGATTTCGGATACGCAGCATTTT.

This sequence joins TRBV20-1 and TRBJ1-1; D unresolved. From germline, CDR1 is DFQATT and CDR2 SNEGSKA (reference sequence). V gave up 6 bases and J gave up 1 base, with 9 bases separating them. The CDR3 covers 12 residues. The CDR3 sequence is CSASRSNTEAFF. The CDR3 region has the DNA TGCAGTGCCAGTCGATCGAACACTGAAGCTTTCTTT.

Only a few counts were recorded for this clonotype. The chain uses TRBV6-2 or TRBV6-3 and TRBJ2-3; 9 bases are shared with TRBD1. Trimming took 8 bases from V and 2 from J; bases not matched to a gene: 5. This CDR3 is built from 14 residues. Germline lookup yields CDR1 MNHEY and CDR2 SVGEGT. Here the CDR3 reads CASQDRGNTDTQYF. In DNA, the CDR3 is TGTGCCAGCCAAGACAGGGGGAACACAGATACGCAGTATTTT.

The gene calls are TRBV3-1 and TRBJ2-2, with a weak D call TRBD2 (5 bases). The CDR3 sequence is 15 residues long. The V end was cut by 0 bases, the J end by 6 bases, with 11 bases between. Per the germline V gene, CDR1 is LGHDT and CDR2 is YNNKEL (reference sequence). CDR3 nucleotide sequence: TGTGCCAGCAGCCAAGATTACCCGGAGGCCGGGGAGCTGTTTTTT. The encoded protein is CASSQDYPEAGELFF.

As concerns this clonotype: A read error is possible here, since a much larger clone lies one base away. The chain's CDR3 is CASNLYRGANALTF. Here the CDR3 DNA reads TGTGCCAGCAACCTTTACCGTGGGGCCAACGCCCTGACTTTC. This chain joins TRBV27 and TRBJ2-6; D may be TRBD1 (5 bases). The germline V gene has CDR1 MNHEY and CDR2 SMNVEV (reference sequence). The CDR3 runs 14 residues.

This clonotype was counted many times. A junction end diverges from the germline sequence, so it may reflect a read error. The CDR3 here is CASSLLRNTEAFF. CDR3 sequence (DNA): TGCGCCAGCAGCTTGCTTAGGAACACTGAAGCTTTCTTT. The V and J genes are TRBV27 and TRBJ1-1; D not resolved. This CDR3 region has 13 residues. Germline-derived CDR1 and CDR2 are MNHEY and SMNVEV (reference sequence).

The chain carries TRBV18 and TRBJ2-1, with D perhaps matching TRBD2 (5 bases). This CDR3 has 16 residues. V was clipped by 0 bases and J by 7 bases, with 16 bases between them. CDR1 is KGHSH and CDR2 is LQKENI in the germline V gene. CDR3: CASSPPLRTSSNEQFF. CDR3 bases: TGTGCCAGCTCACCACCGTTGCGGACTTCTTCTAATGAGCAGTTCTTC.

A few counts support this clonotype. The chain carries TRBV5-1 and TRBJ2-1, with D perhaps matching TRBD1 (5 bases). The V gene's germline CDR1 is SGHRS and CDR2 YFSETQ. Trimming left V 4 bases short and J 8 bases short, with 16 bases between. This CDR3 has 14 amino acids. CDR3 nucleotides: TGCGCCAGCAGCCTCGCCCTACCACAGGATGAGCAGTTCTTC. Translation gives CASSLALPQDEQFF. Together with reference TRBV5-1 and TRBJ2-1, the CDR3 gives the full variable domain: KAGVTQTPRYLIKTRGQQVTLSCSPISGHRSVSWYQQTPGQGLQFLFEYFSETQRNKGNFPGRFSGRQFSNSRSEMNVSTLELGDSALYLCASSLALPQDEQFFGPGTRLTVL.

This clonotype was picked up a small number of times. The chain couples TRBV20-1 to TRBJ2-4; 12 bases match TRBD2. CDR1 and CDR2 from the germline V gene are DFQATT and SNEGSKA (reference sequence). This CDR3 has 17 residues. The V segment lost 2 bases and the J segment 0 bases; nucleotides outside the gene matches: 5. For the CDR3, the DNA is TGCAGTGCTAGACGACTAGCGGGGGCCTTAGCCAAAAACATTCAGTACTTC. Protein product: CSARRLAGALAKNIQYF.